These 20 T cell receptor beta chains were sequenced from one sample in a study of T cell changes during pregnancy in multiple sclerosis. TCRdb's copy holds only in-frame clones and misses some; the assay was immunoSEQ multiplex PCR. The repertoire holds more than 85,000 clones, with 85% to 95% as singletons. The sequences come from peripheral blood, collected before pregnancy. These receptors came from a female donor with multiple sclerosis, enrolled in a pregnancy study.

This chain connects TRBV18 to TRBJ1-1, with D unclear. Trimming shortened V by 3 bases and J by 1 base, and 9 bases separated the two germline ends. CDR1 and CDR2 from the germline V gene are KGHSH and LQKENI. The CDR3 loop spans 14 amino acids. The CDR3 region is CASSPVEWNTEAFF. CDR3 DNA: TGTGCCAGCTCACCCGTGGAGTGGAACACTGAAGCTTTCTTT. The full variable domain, its missing parts supplied by reference TRBV18 and TRBJ1-1, is NAGVMQNPRHLVRRRGQEARLRCSPMKGHSHVYWYRQLPEEGLKFMVYLQKENIIDESGMPKERFSAEFPKEGPSILRIQQVVRGDSAAYFCASSPVEWNTEAFFGQGTRLTVV.

V is TRBV27 and J is TRBJ2-1, with a weak D call TRBD2 (7 bases). Germline assignment: CDR1 MNHEY and CDR2 SMNVEV (reference sequence). This CDR3 contains 19 residues. The ends were cut back, 0 bases at V and 1 base at J, with 19 bases in the middle. The CDR3 here is CASSLSIRGATSSYNEQFF. CDR3 nucleotides: TGTGCCAGCAGTTTATCGATCCGGGGGGCGACTTCATCCTACAATGAGCAGTTCTTC.

This chain links TRBV7-9 with TRBJ2-1, with TRBD2 matching over 7 bases. Trimming cost V 6 bases and J 4 bases; bases outside gene matches: 6. Germline assignment: CDR1 SEHNR and CDR2 FQNEAQ (reference sequence). This CDR3 has 14 amino acids. The CDR3 here is CASRLAGDYNEQFF. The CDR3, as DNA: TGTGCCAGCAGGCTGGCGGGAGATTACAATGAGCAGTTCTTC.

The J gene is TRBJ1-5, the V gene TRBV4-2; no firm D call. This CDR3 spans 15 amino acids. V was cut by 0 bases and J by 5 bases, with 11 bases left in between. Looked up from germline, CDR1 is LGHNA and CDR2 is YNFKEQ. CDR3 DNA: TGTGCCAGCAGCCAAGATCCAGAACCCGATCAGCCCCAGCATTTT. As protein: CASSQDPEPDQPQHF.

The chain carries TRBV9 and TRBJ1-2; D call uncertain. Germline-derived CDR1 and CDR2 are SGDLS and YYNGEE. The length of the CDR3 is 15 residues. The V gene lost 3 bases and the J gene lost 5 bases, with 17 bases spanning the gap. CDR3 residues: CASSAELLSSYGYTF. The CDR3 DNA is TGTGCCAGCAGCGCGGAGCTCCTCAGCTCATATGGCTACACCTTC.

V gene TRBV9 combines with J gene TRBJ2-4; unclear D gene. Germline V CDR1 and CDR2: SGDLS, YYNGEE. This CDR3 region has 13 residues. Trimming pared 0 bases from V and 6 bases from J, leaving 7 bases between. In nucleotides, the CDR3 is TGTGCCAGCAGCGTAGGGGCAGGAAACATTCAGTACTTC. Protein sequence: CASSVGAGNIQYF.

This sequence joins TRBV9 and TRBJ1-4; 9 bases are shared with TRBD1. V was pared by 0 bases and J by 7 bases, with 4 bases of the junction left unmatched. CDR1 SGDLS and CDR2 YYNGEE come from the germline V gene. The CDR3 is 15 residues long. CDR3 loop: CASSVGGTGIEKLFF. The CDR3 DNA is TGTGCCAGCAGCGTAGGCGGGACAGGGATTGAAAAACTGTTTTTT.

The rearrangement joins TRBV19 to TRBJ2-3; 7 nucleotides line up with TRBD2. V shed 2 bases, J shed 2 bases, and the junction held 7 bases outside the gene matches. The CDR3 runs 16 residues. Germline V gene data show CDR1 as LNHDA and CDR2 as SQIVND (reference sequence). The CDR3 DNA follows: TGTGCCAGTAGTATACCGCGAGCGGGGTTCACAGATACGCAGTATTTT. Encoded protein: CASSIPRAGFTDTQYF.

The chain combines TRBV10-2 with TRBJ2-3; 9 bases are shared with TRBD2. Germline trimming cut 6 bases from V and 3 bases from J; bases unmatched to any gene: 4. This CDR3 spans 14 amino acids. Germline V lookup: CDR1 WSHSY, CDR2 SAAADI. The DNA of the CDR3 is TGCGCCAGCAGCCTGACTAGCGGAACAGATACGCAGTATTTT. Translation gives CASSLTSGTDTQYF.

The CDR3 nucleotides are TGTGCCAGCAGCCAAGAGATAGCGTCGGTCTCCTACGAGCAGTACTTC. Translating it yields CASSQEIASVSYEQYF. J is TRBJ2-7 and V is TRBV4-2; D is possibly TRBD2 (5 bases). CDR3 length: 16 residues. In germline, CDR1 is LGHNA, CDR2 YNFKEQ. Trimming took off 0 bases at V and 0 bases at J, with 12 bases between the two ends.

The chain employs TRBV7-9 and TRBJ1-1; 7 nucleotides line up with TRBD1. Germline-derived CDR1 and CDR2 are SEHNR and FQNEAQ (reference sequence). After removal of 5 bases from V and 2 bases from J, the junction contained 11 bases not matched to a gene. This CDR3 comprises 16 residues. The CDR3 spells CASSPVQGNPNTEAFF. CDR3 DNA: TGTGCCAGCAGCCCCGTACAGGGGAACCCTAACACTGAAGCTTTCTTT.

This chain uses TRBV10-1 with TRBJ2-3; tentative D call: TRBD2 (7 bases). Trimming pared 0 bases from V and 1 base from J, leaving 14 bases between. This CDR3 region has 17 residues. Per germline, CDR1 WNHNN and CDR2 SYGVQD (reference sequence). DNA of the CDR3: TGCGCCAGCAGTGAGTCGAGAGGGGGGGCATGCACAGATACGCAGTATTTT. Its protein is CASSESRGGACTDTQYF.

The chain recombines TRBV7-2 with TRBJ1-2; D perhaps matches TRBD1 (5 bases). V shed 6 bases and J shed 4 bases, with 9 bases lying between them. Per germline, CDR1 SGHTA and CDR2 FQGNSA. CDR3 size: 12 residues. Here the CDR3 reads CASRSGPYGYTF. Here the CDR3 DNA reads TGTGCCAGCAGGTCAGGGCCCTATGGCTACACCTTC.

This chain uses TRBV9 with TRBJ2-7, with D possibly TRBD2 on 7 matching bases. The CDR3 covers 16 residues. V dropped 0 bases and J dropped 5 bases, with 18 bases sitting between them. Germline V gives CDR1 SGDLS, CDR2 YYNGEE. Here the CDR3 reads CASSVGGGGMSDEQYF. The DNA for the CDR3 is TGTGCCAGCAGCGTAGGGGGGGGCGGCATGAGCGACGAGCAGTACTTC.

V usage is TRBV28 and J usage is TRBJ2-1, with D possibly TRBD2 on 6 matching bases. The germline CDR1 and CDR2 sequences are MDHEN and SYDVKM. The CDR3 has 15 amino acids. V was pared by 2 bases and J by 1 base, with 9 bases between. The CDR3, as DNA: TGTGCCAGCAGTTTAGTGGGGGGTTCCTACAATGAGCAGTTCTTC. Its protein is CASSLVGGSYNEQFF.

The V and J genes are TRBV11-2 and TRBJ2-1; TRBD2 matches at 8 bases. CDR3 length equals 13 residues. The V gene end was trimmed by 5 bases and the J gene end by 10 bases; junction bases not matched to a gene: 7. Germline V gives CDR1 SGHAT, CDR2 FQNNGV. The CDR3 DNA sequence: TGTGCCAGCAGCGACGGGACTAGTAGCGAGCAGTTCTTC. Translated: CASSDGTSSEQFF.

As DNA, the CDR3 is TGCGCCAGCAGCCAAGGGACTATGGCGGGAGGGCCGTTAGTTTACAATGAGCAGTTCTTC. Translated, it gives CASSQGTMAGGPLVYNEQFF. The genes are TRBV4-3 and TRBJ2-1; 9 bases match TRBD2. V gave up 1 base and J gave up 4 bases; unmatched junction bases: 17. This CDR3 spans 20 amino acids. Germline V gene lookup returns CDR1 LGHNA and CDR2 YSLEER.

The chain couples TRBV27 to TRBJ2-2; possibly TRBD1 for D (5 bases). The germline V gene encodes CDR1 MNHEY and CDR2 SMNVEV (reference sequence). This CDR3 is 13 amino acids long. V dropped 4 bases and J dropped 6 bases, with 9 bases sitting between them. The CDR3 is CASSYQGAGELFF. In DNA, the CDR3 is TGTGCCAGCAGTTACCAAGGGGCCGGGGAGCTGTTTTTT.

Regarding this clone: One end of the junction is discordant with germline, which a read error may explain. The genes are TRBV30 and TRBJ1-1; 8 bases map to TRBD1. The CDR3 is 14 residues long. The germline CDR1 and CDR2 sequences are GTSNPN and SVGIG (reference sequence). CDR3 coding DNA: TGTGCCGGGAGGGTTTTCGGACAGGGCTCTGAAGCTTTCTTT. Translating gives CAGRVFGQGSEAFF.

V and J are TRBV29-1 and TRBJ2-3, with 9 bases fitting TRBD1. The CDR3 extends over 15 amino acids. Germline CDR1 is SQVTM and CDR2 is ANQGSEA. V lost 4 bases, J lost 3 bases, and 8 bases stayed unmatched. The DNA of the CDR3 is TGCAGCGTTGGGGGGACGGGACAGGGAACAGATACGCAGTATTTT. Translated, it gives CSVGGTGQGTDTQYF.